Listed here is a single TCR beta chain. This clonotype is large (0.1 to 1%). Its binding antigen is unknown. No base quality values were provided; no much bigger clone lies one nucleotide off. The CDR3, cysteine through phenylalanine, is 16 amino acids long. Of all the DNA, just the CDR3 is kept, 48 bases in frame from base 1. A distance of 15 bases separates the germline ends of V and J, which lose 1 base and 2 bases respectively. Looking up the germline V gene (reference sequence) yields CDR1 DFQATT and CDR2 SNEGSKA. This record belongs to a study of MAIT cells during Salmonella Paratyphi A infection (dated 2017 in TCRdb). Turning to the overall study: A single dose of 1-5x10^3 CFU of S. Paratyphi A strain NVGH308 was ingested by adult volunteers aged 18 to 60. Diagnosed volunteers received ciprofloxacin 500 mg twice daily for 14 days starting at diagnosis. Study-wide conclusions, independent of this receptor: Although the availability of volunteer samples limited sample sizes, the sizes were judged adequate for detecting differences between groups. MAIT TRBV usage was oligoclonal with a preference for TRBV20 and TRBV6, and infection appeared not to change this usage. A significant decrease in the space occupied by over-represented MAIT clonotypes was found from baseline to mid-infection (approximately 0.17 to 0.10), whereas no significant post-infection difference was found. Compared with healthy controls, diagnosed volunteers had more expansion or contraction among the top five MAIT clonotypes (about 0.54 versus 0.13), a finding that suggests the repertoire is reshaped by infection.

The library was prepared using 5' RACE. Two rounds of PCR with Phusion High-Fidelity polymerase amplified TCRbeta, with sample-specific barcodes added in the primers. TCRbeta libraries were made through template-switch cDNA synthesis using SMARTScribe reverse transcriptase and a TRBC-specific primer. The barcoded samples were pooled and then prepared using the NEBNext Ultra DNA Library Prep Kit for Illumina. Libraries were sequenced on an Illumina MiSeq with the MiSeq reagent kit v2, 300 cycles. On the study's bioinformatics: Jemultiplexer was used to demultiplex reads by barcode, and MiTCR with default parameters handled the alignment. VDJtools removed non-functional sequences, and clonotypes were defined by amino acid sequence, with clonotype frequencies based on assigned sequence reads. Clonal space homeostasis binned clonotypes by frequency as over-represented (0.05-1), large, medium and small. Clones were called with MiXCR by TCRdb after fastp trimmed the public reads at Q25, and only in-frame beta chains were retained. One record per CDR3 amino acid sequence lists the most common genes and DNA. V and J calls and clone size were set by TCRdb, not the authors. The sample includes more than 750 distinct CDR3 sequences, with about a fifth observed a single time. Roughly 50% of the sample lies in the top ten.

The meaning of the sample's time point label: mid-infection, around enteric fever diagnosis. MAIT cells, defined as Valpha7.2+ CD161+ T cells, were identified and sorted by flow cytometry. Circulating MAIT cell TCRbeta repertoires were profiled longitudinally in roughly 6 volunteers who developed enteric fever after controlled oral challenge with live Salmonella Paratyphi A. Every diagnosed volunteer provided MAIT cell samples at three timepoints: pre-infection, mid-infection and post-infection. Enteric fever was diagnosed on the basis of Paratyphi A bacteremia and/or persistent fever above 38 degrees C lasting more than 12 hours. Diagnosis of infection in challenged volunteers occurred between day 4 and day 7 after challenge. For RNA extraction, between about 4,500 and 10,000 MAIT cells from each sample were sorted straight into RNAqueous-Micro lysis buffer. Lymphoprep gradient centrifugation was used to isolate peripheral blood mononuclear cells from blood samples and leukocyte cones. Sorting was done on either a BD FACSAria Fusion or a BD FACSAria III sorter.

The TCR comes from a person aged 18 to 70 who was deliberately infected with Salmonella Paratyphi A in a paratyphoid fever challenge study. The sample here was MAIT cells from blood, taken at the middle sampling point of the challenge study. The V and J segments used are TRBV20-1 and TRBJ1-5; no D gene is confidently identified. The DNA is TGCAGTGCTAGAGGGGCGGTATCCGTGGGCAATCAGCCCCAGCATTTT. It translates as CSARGAVSVGNQPQHF.